The 15 T cell receptor beta chains listed next were all sequenced from one sample in a study of blood T cell repertoires in COVID-19. Generated by immunoSEQ multiplex PCR, the TCRdb table keeps only in-frame clones and is missing some. The sample contains roughly 62,000 clones, 80% to 85% of which appear only once. The sample comprised peripheral blood. These receptor sequences come from an elderly man with COVID-19, enrolled during active disease.

This chain joins TRBV6-5 and TRBJ1-6; possibly TRBD1 for D (5 bases). Germline CDR1 and CDR2: MNHEY and SVGAGI. The CDR3 contains 15 residues. V was clipped by 6 bases and J by 7 bases, with 16 bases between them. The CDR3 region is CASSEVAGGNSPLHF. CDR3 coding DNA: TGTGCCAGCAGCGAGGTTGCGGGGGGGAATTCACCCCTCCACTTT.

The V call is TRBV6-1, the J call TRBJ2-7, with D unclear. The CDR3 covers 14 residues. CDR1 and CDR2 (germline): MNHNS, SASEGT. Trimming removed 2 bases from V and 1 base from J, with 9 bases in between. This CDR3 reads CASSEIEVSYEQYV. The DNA of the CDR3 is TGTGCCAGCAGTGAAATAGAGGTGTCCTACGAGCAGTACGTC.

V usage is TRBV25-1 and J usage is TRBJ2-7; 11 bases line up with TRBD1. This CDR3 is 15 amino acids long. The germline V gene encodes CDR1 MGHDK and CDR2 SYGVNS. Trimming took 1 base from V and 4 from J; bases not matched to a gene: 3. CDR3 sequence (DNA): TGTGCCAGCAGTGAATGGGACAGGGGGAAATACGAGCAGTACTTC. Its protein is CASSEWDRGKYEQYF.

This chain uses TRBV6-6 with TRBJ1-5; perhaps TRBD1 as D (5 bases). The CDR3 is 18 amino acids. CDR1 is MNHNY, CDR2 SVGAGI, per germline (reference sequence). The ends were cut back, 5 bases at V and 0 bases at J, with 20 bases in the middle. CDR3 DNA sequence: TGTGCCAGCAGTCGATATACCCAGGGAGGGCCTAGCAATCAGCCCCAGCATTTT. This translates into CASSRYTQGGPSNQPQHF.

This clone came up once. V usage is TRBV18 and J usage is TRBJ1-1; 8 bases map to TRBD1. Looked up from germline, CDR1 is KGHSH and CDR2 is LQKENI. The CDR3 covers 16 residues. After removal of 3 bases from V and 1 base from J, the junction contained 7 bases not matched to a gene. The CDR3 DNA follows: TGTGCCAGCTCACCCCAAGGGACAGGCTCGAACACTGAAGCTTTCTTT. It codes for CASSPQGTGSNTEAFF.

The chain couples TRBV7-2 to TRBJ1-3, with a weak D call TRBD1 (5 bases). CDR3 size: 15 residues. V lost 5 bases to trimming and J lost 0 bases, with 11 bases between them. Germline V gene data show CDR1 as SGHTA and CDR2 as FQGNSA. The CDR3 protein is CASSPDSLSGNTIYF. The CDR3 coding sequence is TGTGCCAGCAGCCCAGACAGCCTCTCTGGAAACACCATATATTTT.

This clone was observed a single time. V and J are TRBV24-1 and TRBJ1-5; D is unresolved. The CDR3 has 15 amino acids. The V gene's germline CDR1 is KGHDR and CDR2 SFDVKD. Trimming took 2 bases from V and 7 from J, leaving 14 bases between them. In DNA, the CDR3 is TGTGCCACCAGTGATTCGGGAAGGGATCCGCAGCCCCAGCATTTT. It yields the protein CATSDSGRDPQPQHF.

The rearrangement links TRBV7-8 to TRBJ1-2; D perhaps matches TRBD1 (6 bases). V was cut by 0 bases and J by 14 bases, with 13 bases left in between. Germline V gives CDR1 SGHVS, CDR2 FQNEAQ. The CDR3 contains 12 residues. The CDR3 here is CASSLATGRKTF. For the CDR3, the DNA is TGTGCCAGCAGCTTAGCTACAGGGCGTAAAACCTTC.

Only one count was recorded for this clone. The chain carries TRBV27 and TRBJ1-1; D might be TRBD1 (5 bases). Germline V gene data show CDR1 as MNHEY and CDR2 as SMNVEV (reference sequence). V lost 3 bases, J lost 1 base, and 9 bases lay in between. The CDR3 consists of 14 residues. In DNA form, the CDR3 reads TGTGCCAGCAGTTTGCACAGGAGGAACACTGAAGCTTTCTTT. Translation gives CASSLHRRNTEAFF.

This clone occurred a few times. This sequence joins TRBV2 and TRBJ2-7; the D is unclear. The V and J ends lost 2 bases and 4 bases respectively, with 9 bases between them. Germline CDR1 SNHLY, CDR2 FYNNEI. The CDR3 is 13 amino acids. CDR3 in DNA: TGTGCCAGCAGTGAAAGAATAACATACGAGCAGTACGTC. Residues: CASSERITYEQYV.

The chain recombines TRBV12-3 or TRBV12-4 with TRBJ1-4; tentatively, D is TRBD1 (6 bases). The CDR3 sequence is 12 residues long. Trimming pared 6 bases from V and 8 bases from J, leaving 10 bases between. The CDR3 coding sequence is TGTGCCAGCAGCTGGGACACAGAAAAACTGTTTTTT. Translating gives CASSWDTEKLFF.

The chain links TRBV30 to TRBJ1-5, with D maybe TRBD1 (6 bases). The CDR3 sequence is 13 residues long. V lost 0 bases and J lost 9, with 12 bases in between. The V gene's germline CDR1 is GTSNPN and CDR2 SVGIG (reference sequence). The CDR3: CAWSVQGLGPQHF. The CDR3 coding sequence is TGTGCCTGGAGTGTACAGGGTTTAGGGCCCCAGCATTTT. The complete variable domain, with remaining parts taken from reference TRBV30 and TRBJ1-5, reads SQTIHQWPATLVQPVGSPLSLECTVEGTSNPNLYWYRQAAGRGLQLLFYSVGIGQISSEVPQNLSASRPQDRQFILSSKKLLLSDSGFYLCAWSVQGLGPQHFGDGTRLSIL.

This chain links TRBV18 with TRBJ1-5; D unresolved. CDR1 and CDR2 (germline): KGHSH, LQKENI. This CDR3 has 14 residues. V lost 3 bases, J lost 4 bases, and 10 bases lay in between. The CDR3 region has the DNA TGTGCCAGCTCACCGGCGGGGAGGAATCAGCCCCAGCATTTT. It specifies CASSPAGRNQPQHF.

The chain couples TRBV29-1 to TRBJ2-4, with no clear D. The CDR3 is 13 amino acids. CDR1 is SQVTM, CDR2 ANQGSEA, per germline. V was trimmed by 2 bases and J by 4 bases, leaving 9 bases between them. The CDR3, as DNA: TGCAGCGTTGAATCCTCGAGGAAAAACATTCAGTACTTC. As protein: CSVESSRKNIQYF.

This clone was observed once. The rearrangement uses TRBV5-6 and TRBJ2-7, with a tentative D call TRBD1 (6 bases). V lost 2 bases to trimming and J lost 6 bases, with 21 bases between them. The V gene's germline CDR1 is SGHDT and CDR2 YYEEEE. The CDR3 runs 16 residues. Written as DNA, the CDR3 is TGTGCCAGCAGCTTCCGAGGGGGAACAACCCAAGGCGAGCAGTACTTC. It translates to CASSFRGGTTQGEQYF.